The T cell receptor beta chain described here comes from a study of OX40 agonist ivuxolimab in advanced cancers. Profiled with immunoSEQ multiplex PCR; TCRdb holds only in-frame clones, not every one. The sample lists around 70,000 clones; 75% to 85% were seen once. CDR3 length: 16 residues. Germline CDR1 reads SGHTA; CDR2 reads FQGNSA. Trimming took 3 bases from V and 0 from J, leaving 14 bases between them. The chain joins TRBV7-2 to TRBJ1-1, with unresolved D. The sample in question was CD4+ or CD8+ T cells sorted from blood, obtained in a trial of the OX40 agonist ivuxolimab. This clonotype originated in an adult with an advanced solid tumor such as melanoma, head and neck, liver or kidney cancer. The chain's CDR3 is CASSFWALSMNTEAFF. The CDR3, as DNA: TGTGCCAGCAGCTTTTGGGCACTTAGCATGAACACTGAAGCTTTCTTT. Full variable domain (remainder filled in from reference TRBV7-2 and TRBJ1-1): GAGVSQSPSNKVTEKGKDVELRCDPISGHTALYWYRQSLGQGLEFLIYFQGNSAPDKSGLPSDRFSAERTGGSVSTLTIQRTQQEDSAVYLCASSFWALSMNTEAFFGQGTRLTVV.